This TCR beta chain was obtained from a study of T cell responses to AZD1222 COVID-19 vaccine. Study-level points and caveats: Seropositive status at baseline applied to only six AZD1222 recipients.

Note on this clone: Antigen: not known.

Generated by immunoSEQ multiplex PCR, the TCRdb table keeps only in-frame clones and is missing some. The sample has 75,000 to 80,000 clones, 75% to 90% seen once. The CDR3 is made up of 13 amino acids. Trimming pared 4 bases from V and 0 bases from J, leaving 4 bases between. This chain links TRBV12-3 or TRBV12-4 with TRBJ1-5; D not certain. This receptor was identified in an adult who received the AZD1222 COVID-19 vaccine. Source: peripheral blood, taken 28 days after the second AZD1222 dose. CDR3 coding DNA: TGTGCCAGCAGTTGGGATAGCAATCAGCCCCAGCATTTT. Translated: CASSWDSNQPQHF.